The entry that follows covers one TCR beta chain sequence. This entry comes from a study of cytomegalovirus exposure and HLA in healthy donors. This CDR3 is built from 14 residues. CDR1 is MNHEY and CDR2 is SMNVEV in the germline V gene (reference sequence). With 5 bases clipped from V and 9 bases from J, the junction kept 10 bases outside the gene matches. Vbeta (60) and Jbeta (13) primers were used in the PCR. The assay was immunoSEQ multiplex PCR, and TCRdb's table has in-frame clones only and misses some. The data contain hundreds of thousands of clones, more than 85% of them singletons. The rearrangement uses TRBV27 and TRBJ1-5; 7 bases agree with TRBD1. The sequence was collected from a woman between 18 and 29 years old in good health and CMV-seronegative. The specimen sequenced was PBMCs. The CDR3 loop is CASSPRQGDSPQHF. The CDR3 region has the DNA TGTGCCAGCAGTCCTCGACAGGGAGACTCGCCCCAGCATTTT.